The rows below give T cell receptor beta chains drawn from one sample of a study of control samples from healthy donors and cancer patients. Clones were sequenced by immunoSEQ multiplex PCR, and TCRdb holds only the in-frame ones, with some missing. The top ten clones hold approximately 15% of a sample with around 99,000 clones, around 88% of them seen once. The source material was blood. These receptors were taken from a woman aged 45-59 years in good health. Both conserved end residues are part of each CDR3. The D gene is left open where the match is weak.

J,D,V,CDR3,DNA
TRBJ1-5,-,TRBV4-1,CASSQPGGNQPQHF,TGCGCCAGCAGCCAACCGGGGGGCAATCAGCCCCAGCATTTT
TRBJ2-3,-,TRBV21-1,CASSGLAEHRCTDTQYF,TGTGCCAGCAGCGGACTAGCAGAACATAGATGCACAGATACGCAGTATTTT
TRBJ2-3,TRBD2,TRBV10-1,CASIPGLAGVQHTDTQYF,TGCGCCAGTATTCCGGGACTAGCGGGAGTACAACACACAGATACGCAGTATTTT
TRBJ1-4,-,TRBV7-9,CASSLLTGPVVEKLFF,TGTGCCAGCAGCTTATTGACAGGCCCAGTTGTTGAAAAACTGTTTTTT
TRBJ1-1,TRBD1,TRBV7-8,CASSHLDRGGTEAFF,TGTGCCAGCAGCCACCTCGACAGGGGAGGAACTGAAGCTTTCTTT
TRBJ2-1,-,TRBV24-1,CATSDRTYTKGEQFF,TGTGCCACCAGTGACCGAACTTATACTAAAGGCGAGCAGTTCTTC
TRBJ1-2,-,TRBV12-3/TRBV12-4,CASSRQQGGGYTF,TGTGCCAGCAGTCGACAACAGGGAGGTGGCTACACCTTC
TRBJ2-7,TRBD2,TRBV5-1,CASSSSTGGGRYEQYF,TGCGCCAGCAGCTCATCCACCGGCGGGGGACGCTACGAGCAGTACTTC
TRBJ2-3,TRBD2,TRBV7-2,CAGSSGGSTDTQYF,TGTGCCGGGTCTAGCGGGGGGTCCACAGATACGCAGTATTTT
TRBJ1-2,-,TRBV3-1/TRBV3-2,CASRSGYGYTF,TGTGCCAGCAGATCCGGGTATGGCTACACCTTC
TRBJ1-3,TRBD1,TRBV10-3,CAISGFYRGNSGNTIYF,TGTGCCATCAGCGGATTCTACAGGGGAAACTCTGGAAACACCATATATTTT
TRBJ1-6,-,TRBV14,CASSQEWPSSYNSPLHF,TGTGCCAGCAGCCAAGAATGGCCTAGCTCCTATAATTCACCCCTCCACTTT
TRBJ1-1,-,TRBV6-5,CASSYSTSRVAFF,TGTGCCAGCAGTTACTCGACGTCAAGGGTAGCTTTCTTT
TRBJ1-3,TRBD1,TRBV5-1,CASQLTGGSGNTIYF,TGCGCCAGCCAATTGACAGGGGGATCTGGAAACACCATATATTTT